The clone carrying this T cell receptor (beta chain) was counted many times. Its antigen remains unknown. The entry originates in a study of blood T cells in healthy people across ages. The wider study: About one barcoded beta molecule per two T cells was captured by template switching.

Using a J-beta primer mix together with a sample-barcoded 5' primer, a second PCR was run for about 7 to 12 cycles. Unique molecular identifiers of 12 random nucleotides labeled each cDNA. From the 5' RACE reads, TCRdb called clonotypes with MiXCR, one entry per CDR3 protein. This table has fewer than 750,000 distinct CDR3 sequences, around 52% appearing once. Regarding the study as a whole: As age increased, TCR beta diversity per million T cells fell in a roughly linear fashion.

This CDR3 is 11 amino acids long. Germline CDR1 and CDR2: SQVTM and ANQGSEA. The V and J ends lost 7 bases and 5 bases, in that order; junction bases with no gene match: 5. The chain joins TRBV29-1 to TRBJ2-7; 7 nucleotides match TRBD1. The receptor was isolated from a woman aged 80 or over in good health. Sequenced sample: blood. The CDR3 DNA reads TGCAGCGGTACGACAGGGCACGAGCAGTACTTC. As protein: CSGTTGHEQYF.